This TCR beta chain was found in a study of OX40 agonist ivuxolimab in advanced cancers. The wider study: The treatment was a fully human IgG2 OX40 agonist, ivuxolimab. 30% to 40% of patients had received prior checkpoint inhibitor therapy.

V shed 1 base and J shed 1 base, with 8 bases lying between them. Germline CDR1 MGHRA, CDR2 YSYEKL. The CDR3 has 16 residues. Assay used: immunoSEQ multiplex PCR; TCRdb lists only in-frame clones, some missing. The profile covers 70,000 to 90,000 clones, with 65% to 85% appearing a single time and 6.5% to 8% taken by the ten largest. This sequence joins TRBV4-1 and TRBJ2-6; maybe TRBD2 (6 bases). Source: CD4+ or CD8+ T cells sorted from blood, taken in a trial of the OX40 agonist ivuxolimab. The sequence was obtained from an adult with an advanced solid tumor such as melanoma, head and neck, liver or kidney cancer. The CDR3 DNA reads TGCGCCAGCAGCCAAGGGGCGGGGTCTGGGGCCAACGTCCTGACTTTC. This translates into CASSQGAGSGANVLTF.